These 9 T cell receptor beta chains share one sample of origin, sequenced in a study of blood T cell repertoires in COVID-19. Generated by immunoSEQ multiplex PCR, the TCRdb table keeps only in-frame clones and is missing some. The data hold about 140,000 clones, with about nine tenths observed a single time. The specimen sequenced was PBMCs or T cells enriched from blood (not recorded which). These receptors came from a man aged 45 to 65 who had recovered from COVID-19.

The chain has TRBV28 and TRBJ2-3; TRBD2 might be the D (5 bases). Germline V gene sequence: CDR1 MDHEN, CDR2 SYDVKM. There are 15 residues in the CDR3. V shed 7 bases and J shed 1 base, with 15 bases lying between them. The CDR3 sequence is CASTLRRVGTDTQYF. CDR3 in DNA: TGTGCCAGCACCTTGCGGCGGGTGGGCACAGATACGCAGTATTTT.

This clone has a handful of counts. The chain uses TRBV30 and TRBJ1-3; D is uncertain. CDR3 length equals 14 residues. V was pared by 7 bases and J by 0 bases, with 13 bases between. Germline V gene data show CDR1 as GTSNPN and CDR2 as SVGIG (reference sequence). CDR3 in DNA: TGTGCCTCCGGAGGGTGGTTCTCTGGAAACACCATATATTTT. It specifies CASGGWFSGNTIYF.

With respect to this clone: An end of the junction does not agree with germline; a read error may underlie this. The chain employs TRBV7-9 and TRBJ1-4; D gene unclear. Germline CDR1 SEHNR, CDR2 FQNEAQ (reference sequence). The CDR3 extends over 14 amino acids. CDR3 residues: CASSLAGGNEKLFF. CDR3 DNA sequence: TGTGCCAGCAGCCTAGCTGGCGGAAATGAAAAACTGTTTTTT.

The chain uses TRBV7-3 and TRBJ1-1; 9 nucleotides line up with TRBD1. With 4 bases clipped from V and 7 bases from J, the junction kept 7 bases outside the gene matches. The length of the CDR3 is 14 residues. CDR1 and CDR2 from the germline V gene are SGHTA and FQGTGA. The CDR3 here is CASSSRTGANEAFF. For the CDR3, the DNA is TGTGCCAGCAGCTCCCGGACAGGGGCAAATGAAGCTTTCTTT.

CDR3 coding DNA: TGTGCCAGCAGTTACTCCGGGACAGTTAATTCACCCCTCCACTTT. Protein sequence: CASSYSGTVNSPLHF. V gene TRBV6-2 or TRBV6-3 combines with J gene TRBJ1-6; the match to TRBD1 covers 7 bases. The CDR3 extends over 15 amino acids. Germline lookup yields CDR1 MNHEY and CDR2 SVGEGT. Trimming removed 0 bases from V and 6 bases from J; junction bases left unmatched: 2.

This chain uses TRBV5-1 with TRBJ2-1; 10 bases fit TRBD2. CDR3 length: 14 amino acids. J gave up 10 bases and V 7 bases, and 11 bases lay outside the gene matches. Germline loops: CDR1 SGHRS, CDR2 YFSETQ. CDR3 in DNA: TGCGCCAGCGGGAGTACTAGCGGGGTAAGAGAGCAGTTCTTC. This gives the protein CASGSTSGVREQFF.

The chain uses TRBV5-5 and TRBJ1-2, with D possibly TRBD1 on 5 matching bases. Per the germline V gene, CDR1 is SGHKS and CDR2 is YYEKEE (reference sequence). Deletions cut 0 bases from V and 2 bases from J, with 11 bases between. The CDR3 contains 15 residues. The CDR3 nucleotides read TGTGCCAGCAGCTTGGAGCCGGCAGGGAACTATGGCTACACCTTC. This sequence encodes CASSLEPAGNYGYTF. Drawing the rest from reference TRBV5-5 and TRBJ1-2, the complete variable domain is DAGVTQSPTHLIKTRGQQVTLRCSPISGHKSVSWYQQVLGQGPQFIFQYYEKEERGRGNFPDRFSARQFPNYSSELNVNALLLGDSALYLCASSLEPAGNYGYTFGSGTRLTVV.

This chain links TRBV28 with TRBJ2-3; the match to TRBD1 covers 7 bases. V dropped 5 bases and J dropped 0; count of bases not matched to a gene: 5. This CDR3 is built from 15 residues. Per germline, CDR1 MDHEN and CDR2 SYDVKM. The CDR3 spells CASSMDRKSTDTQYF. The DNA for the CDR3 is TGTGCCAGCAGTATGGACAGGAAGAGCACAGATACGCAGTATTTT.

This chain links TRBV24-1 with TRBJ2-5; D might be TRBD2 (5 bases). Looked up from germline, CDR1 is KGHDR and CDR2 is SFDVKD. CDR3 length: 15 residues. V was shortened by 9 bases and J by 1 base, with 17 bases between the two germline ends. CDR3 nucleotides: TGTGCCACCTCTTACAGCGGTCCCGGCCAAGAGACCCAGTACTTC. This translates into CATSYSGPGQETQYF.